This T cell receptor beta chain was observed in a study of blood T cell repertoires in COVID-19. This clone was observed a handful of times. Each participant's cohort was designated according to participant-reported clinical history. This CDR3 comprises 13 residues. The germline V and J ends were trimmed by 8 bases and 3 bases, with 14 bases remaining between them. CDR1 SNHLY and CDR2 FYNNEI come from the germline V gene. Per the original data handling: The authors estimated nucleated cell counts from reference gene primer amplification. Profiled with immunoSEQ multiplex PCR; TCRdb holds only in-frame clones, not every one. The V and J calls and clone size come from that table; D and trimming were worked out from the DNA. Of 150,000 to 200,000 clones detected, almost 85% appear once; the ten largest clones hold approximately 11%.

Sequencing input: PBMCs or T cells enriched from blood (not recorded which). V is TRBV2 and J is TRBJ2-7; maybe TRBD2 (6 bases). The clonotype was recovered from a man aged 50 or older who had recovered from COVID-19. The CDR3 region is CASRREPLYEQYF. CDR3 coding DNA: TGTGCCAGCCGACGGGAGCCGCTCTACGAGCAGTACTTC.